The present entry profiles one TCR beta chain with its context. RNA transcripts yielded amplified TCR beta CDR3 regions. The HTBI primer set served for first-round RT-PCR of the TCR CDR3. Via MiXCR, TCRdb re-called the multiplex PCR reads, giving one row per CDR3 protein. Of 89,000 or so distinct CDR3 sequences in the sample, roughly 40% were seen once. The authors deemed Graves' hyperthyroidism stable absent ophthalmopathy progression within 18 months. Recently diagnosed hyperthyroidism of less than 2 months' duration affected patients aged 18 to 65. It was uncontrolled infection, other autoimmune disease, pregnancy or lactation that excluded patients. These data originate in a study of T cells in Graves' hyperthyroidism and ophthalmopathy. V was clipped by 10 bases and J by 0 bases, with 10 bases between them. The V gene's germline CDR1 is MGHDK and CDR2 SYGVNS. The length of the CDR3 is 14 residues.

The sequence came from a woman under 40 with Graves' hyperthyroidism. The chain couples TRBV25-1 to TRBJ1-6, with a possible D match to TRBD1 (6 bases). The sample taken for sequencing was peripheral blood or thyroid tissue (not recorded which). CDR3 nucleotides: TGTGCCATTGGGACACTCTCCTATAATTCACCCCTCCACTTT. Protein product: CAIGTLSYNSPLHF.